This TCR beta chain was identified during a study of CD8 T cells in Susac syndrome. Concerning this clonotype: Antigen unknown.

TEMRA cells were FACS-enriched, and CD8+ and CD4+ T cells were isolated negatively. Reverse transcription of about 0.45 to 1 ug RNA used random hexamers. Amplification of TCR beta CDR3 was carried out by immunoSEQ multiplex PCR, which covered 54 Vbeta and 13 Jbeta segments. TCRdb reprocessed the immunoSEQ multiplex PCR reads via MiXCR and lists one record per CDR3 protein. The sample records approximately 170,000 distinct CDR3 sequences, just over 90% being singletons. Study conclusions and caveats: The study recognized that its TCR sequencing and HLA analysis covered a relatively small number of individuals.

The junction had 2 bases not matched to a gene; V was cut back by 0 bases and J by 0 bases. CDR1 is SGHRS, CDR2 YFSETQ, per germline. The CDR3 has 15 amino acids. The sequence was obtained from a human donor in good health. The specimen sequenced was CD4+ T cells from PBMCs. The genes are TRBV5-1 and TRBJ2-7, with 8 nucleotides matching TRBD2. The CDR3 nucleotides read TGCGCCAGCAGCTTGGGAGCGGGGGTCTCCTACGAGCAGTACTTC. It specifies CASSLGAGVSYEQYF.